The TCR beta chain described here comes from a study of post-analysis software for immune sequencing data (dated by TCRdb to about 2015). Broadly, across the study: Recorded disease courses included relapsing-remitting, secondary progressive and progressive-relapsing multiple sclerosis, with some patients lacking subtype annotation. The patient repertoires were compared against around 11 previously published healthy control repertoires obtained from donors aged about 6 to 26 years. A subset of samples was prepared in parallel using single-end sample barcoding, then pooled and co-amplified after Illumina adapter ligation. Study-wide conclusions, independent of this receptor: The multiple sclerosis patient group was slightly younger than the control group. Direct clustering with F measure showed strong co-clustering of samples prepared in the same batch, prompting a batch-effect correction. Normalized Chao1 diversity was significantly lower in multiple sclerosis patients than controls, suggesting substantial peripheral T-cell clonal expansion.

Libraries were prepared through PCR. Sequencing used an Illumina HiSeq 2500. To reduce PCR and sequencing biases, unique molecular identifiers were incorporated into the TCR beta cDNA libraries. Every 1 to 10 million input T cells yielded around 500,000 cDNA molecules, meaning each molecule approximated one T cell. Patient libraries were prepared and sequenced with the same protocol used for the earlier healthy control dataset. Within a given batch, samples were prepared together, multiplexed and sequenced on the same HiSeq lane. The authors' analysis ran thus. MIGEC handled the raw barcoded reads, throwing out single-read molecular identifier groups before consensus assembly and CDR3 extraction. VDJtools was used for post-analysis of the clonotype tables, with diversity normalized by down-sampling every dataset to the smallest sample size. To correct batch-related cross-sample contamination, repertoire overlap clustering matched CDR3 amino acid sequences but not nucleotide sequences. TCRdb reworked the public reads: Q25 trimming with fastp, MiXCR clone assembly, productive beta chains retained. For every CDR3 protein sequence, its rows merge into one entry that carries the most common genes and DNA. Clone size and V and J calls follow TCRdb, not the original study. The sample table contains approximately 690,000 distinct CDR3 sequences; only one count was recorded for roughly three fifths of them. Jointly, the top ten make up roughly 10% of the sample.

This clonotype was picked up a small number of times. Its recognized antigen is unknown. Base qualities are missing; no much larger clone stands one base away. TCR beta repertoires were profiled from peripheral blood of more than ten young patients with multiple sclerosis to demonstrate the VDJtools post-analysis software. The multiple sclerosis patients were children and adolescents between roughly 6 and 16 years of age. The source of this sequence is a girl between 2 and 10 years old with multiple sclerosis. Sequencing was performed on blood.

For the CDR3, the sequence is CASGSSGYNEQFF. The DNA sequence reads TGTGCGAGCGGGTCTAGCGGATACAATGAGCAGTTCTTC. This receptor chain uses TRBV7-8 and TRBJ2-1; 7 central bases correspond to TRBD2. Via the germline V gene, CDR1 is SGHVS and CDR2 FQNEAQ. From its cysteine to its phenylalanine, the CDR3 spans 13 amino acids. The read is trimmed to its CDR3 DNA, 39 bases read in frame from base 1.